This TCR beta chain was found in a study of neurological immune-mediated disorders. Note on this clonotype: A read error may produce the germline difference seen at one junction end.

TCRdb reprocessed the 5' RACE reads via MiXCR and lists one record per CDR3 protein. The sample yields 50,000 to 85,000 distinct CDR3 sequences, 5.2% seen once. The CDR3 extends over 14 amino acids. Germline-derived CDR1 and CDR2 are SGHRS and YFSETQ. The source is a woman aged 25 to 39 with multiple sclerosis. The chain joins TRBV5-1 to TRBJ1-6; possibly TRBD1 for D (6 bases). Sequenced: PBMCs. CDR3 DNA sequence: TGCGCCAGTTCTACCGGGGACACAACTTCACCCCTCAACTTT. This codes for CASSTGDTTSPLNF.